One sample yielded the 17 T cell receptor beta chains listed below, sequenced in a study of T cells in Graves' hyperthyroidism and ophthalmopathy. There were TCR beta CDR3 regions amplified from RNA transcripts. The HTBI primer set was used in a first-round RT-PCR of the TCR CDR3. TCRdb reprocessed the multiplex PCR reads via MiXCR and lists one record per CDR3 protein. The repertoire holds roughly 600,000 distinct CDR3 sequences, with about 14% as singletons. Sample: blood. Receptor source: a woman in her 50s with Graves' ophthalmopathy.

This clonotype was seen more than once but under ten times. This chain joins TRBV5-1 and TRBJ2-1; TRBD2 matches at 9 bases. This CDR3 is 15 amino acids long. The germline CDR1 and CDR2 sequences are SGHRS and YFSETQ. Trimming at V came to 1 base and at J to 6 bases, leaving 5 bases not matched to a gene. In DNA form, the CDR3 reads TGCGCCAGCAGCTTGAGGCGGGAGGGCCTCAATGAGCAGTTCTTC. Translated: CASSLRREGLNEQFF.

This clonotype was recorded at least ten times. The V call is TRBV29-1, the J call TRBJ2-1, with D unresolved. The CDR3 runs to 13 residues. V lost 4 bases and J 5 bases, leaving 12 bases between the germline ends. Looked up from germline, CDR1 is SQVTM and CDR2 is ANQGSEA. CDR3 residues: CSVAGQSHNEQFF. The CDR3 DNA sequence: TGCAGCGTTGCGGGTCAGAGTCACAATGAGCAGTTCTTC.

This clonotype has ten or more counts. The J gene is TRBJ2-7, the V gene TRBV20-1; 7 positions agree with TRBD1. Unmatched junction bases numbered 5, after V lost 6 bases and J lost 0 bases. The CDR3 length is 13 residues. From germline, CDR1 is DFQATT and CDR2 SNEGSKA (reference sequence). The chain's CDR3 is CSARTGSSYEQYF. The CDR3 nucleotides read TGCAGTGCCAGGACAGGTAGCTCCTACGAGCAGTACTTC.

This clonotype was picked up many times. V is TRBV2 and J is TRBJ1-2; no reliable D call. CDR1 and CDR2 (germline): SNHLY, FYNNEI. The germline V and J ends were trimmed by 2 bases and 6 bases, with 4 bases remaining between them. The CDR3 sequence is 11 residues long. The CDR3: CASSERDGYTF. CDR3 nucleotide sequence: TGTGCCAGCAGTGAAAGGGATGGCTACACCTTC.

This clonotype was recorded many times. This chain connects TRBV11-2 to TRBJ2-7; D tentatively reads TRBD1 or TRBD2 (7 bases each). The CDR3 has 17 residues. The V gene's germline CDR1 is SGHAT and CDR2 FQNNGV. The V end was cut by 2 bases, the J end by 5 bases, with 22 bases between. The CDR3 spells CASSLLGSRQGLHEQYF. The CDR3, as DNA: TGTGCCAGCAGCTTATTAGGCTCGCGACAGGGACTACACGAGCAGTACTTC.

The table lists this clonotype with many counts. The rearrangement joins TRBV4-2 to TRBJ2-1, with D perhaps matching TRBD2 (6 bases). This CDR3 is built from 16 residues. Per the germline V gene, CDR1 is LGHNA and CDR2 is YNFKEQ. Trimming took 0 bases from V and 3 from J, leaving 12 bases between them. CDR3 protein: CASSQELAAFYNEQFF. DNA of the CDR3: TGTGCCAGCAGCCAAGAGTTAGCGGCCTTCTACAATGAGCAGTTCTTC.

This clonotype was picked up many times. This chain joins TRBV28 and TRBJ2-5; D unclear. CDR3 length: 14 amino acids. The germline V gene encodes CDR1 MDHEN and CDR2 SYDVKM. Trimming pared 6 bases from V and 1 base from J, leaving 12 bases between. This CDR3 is CASSPPGGQETQYF. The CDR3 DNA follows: TGTGCCAGCAGCCCCCCAGGCGGCCAAGAGACCCAGTACTTC.

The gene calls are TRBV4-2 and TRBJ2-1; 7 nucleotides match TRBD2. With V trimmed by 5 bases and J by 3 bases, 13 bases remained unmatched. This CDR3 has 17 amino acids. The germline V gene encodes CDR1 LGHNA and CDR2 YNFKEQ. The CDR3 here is CASSTGVGEGFYNEQFF. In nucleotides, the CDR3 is TGTGCCAGCAGCACGGGAGTGGGGGAGGGGTTCTACAATGAGCAGTTCTTC.

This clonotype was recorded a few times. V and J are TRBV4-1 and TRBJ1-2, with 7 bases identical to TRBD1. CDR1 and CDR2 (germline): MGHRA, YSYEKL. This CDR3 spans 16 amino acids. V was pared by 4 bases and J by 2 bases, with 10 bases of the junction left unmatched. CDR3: CASSRAAPTGNYGYTF. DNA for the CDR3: TGCGCCAGCAGCCGAGCTGCACCGACAGGGAACTATGGCTACACCTTC.

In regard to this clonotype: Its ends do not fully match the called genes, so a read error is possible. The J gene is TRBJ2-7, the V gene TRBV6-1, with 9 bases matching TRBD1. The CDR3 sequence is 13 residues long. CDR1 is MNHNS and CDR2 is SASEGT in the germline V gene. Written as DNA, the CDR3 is TGTGCCGGCAGGGGGACAGGGAAGTACGAGCAGTACTTC. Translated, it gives CAGRGTGKYEQYF.

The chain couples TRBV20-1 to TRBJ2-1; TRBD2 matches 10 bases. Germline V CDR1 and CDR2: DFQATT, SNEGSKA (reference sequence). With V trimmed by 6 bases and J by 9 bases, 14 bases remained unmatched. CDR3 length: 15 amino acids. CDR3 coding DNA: TGCAGTGCCTCACCAGGAGTAGCGGGAGGATCTGAGCAGTTCTTC. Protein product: CSASPGVAGGSEQFF.

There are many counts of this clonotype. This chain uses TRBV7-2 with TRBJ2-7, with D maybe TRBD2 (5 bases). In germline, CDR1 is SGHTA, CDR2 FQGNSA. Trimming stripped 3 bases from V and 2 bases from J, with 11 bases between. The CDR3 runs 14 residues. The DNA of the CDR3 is TGTGCCAGCAGCTTCGGGCCCGGGGCCTACGAGCAGTACTTC. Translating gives CASSFGPGAYEQYF.

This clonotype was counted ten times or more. This CDR3 is CASSLVKRDQETQYF. The CDR3 coding sequence is TGTGCCAGCAGCTTAGTTAAGAGGGATCAAGAGACCCAGTACTTC. The V gene is TRBV11-3, the J gene TRBJ2-5; a possible D gene is TRBD2 (5 bases). Per germline, CDR1 SGHNT and CDR2 YENEEA. This CDR3 comprises 15 residues. V was trimmed by 1 base and J by 2 bases, leaving 11 bases between them.

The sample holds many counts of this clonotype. The chain's CDR3 is CASSLVGAWSLNEQFF. In DNA form, the CDR3 reads TGTGCCAGCAGCTTAGTTGGGGCTTGGTCATTGAATGAGCAGTTCTTC. The chain recombines TRBV7-2 with TRBJ2-1; weak D call: TRBD1 (5 bases). V was shortened by 1 base and J by 7 bases, with 17 bases between the two germline ends. Germline CDR1 is SGHTA and CDR2 is FQGNSA. The CDR3 consists of 16 residues.

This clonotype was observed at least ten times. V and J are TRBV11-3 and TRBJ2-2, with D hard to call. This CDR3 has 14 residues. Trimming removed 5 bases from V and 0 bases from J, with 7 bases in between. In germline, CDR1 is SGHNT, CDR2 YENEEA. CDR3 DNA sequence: TGTGCCAGCAGCCCCCTCACGAACACCGGGGAGCTGTTTTTT. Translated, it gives CASSPLTNTGELFF.

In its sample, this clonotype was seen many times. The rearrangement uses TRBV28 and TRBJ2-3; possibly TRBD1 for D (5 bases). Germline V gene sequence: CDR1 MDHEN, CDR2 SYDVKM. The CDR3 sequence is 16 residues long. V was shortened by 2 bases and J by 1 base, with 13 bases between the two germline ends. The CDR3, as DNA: TGTGCCAGCAGTTTACTGCTGCCGACAGGCACAGATACGCAGTATTTT. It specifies CASSLLLPTGTDTQYF.

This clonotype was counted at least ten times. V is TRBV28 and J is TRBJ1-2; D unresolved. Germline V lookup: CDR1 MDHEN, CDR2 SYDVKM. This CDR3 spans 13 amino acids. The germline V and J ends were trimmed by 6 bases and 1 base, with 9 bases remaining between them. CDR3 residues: CASRPTINYGYTF. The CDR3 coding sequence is TGTGCCAGCAGGCCGACAATTAACTATGGCTACACCTTC.